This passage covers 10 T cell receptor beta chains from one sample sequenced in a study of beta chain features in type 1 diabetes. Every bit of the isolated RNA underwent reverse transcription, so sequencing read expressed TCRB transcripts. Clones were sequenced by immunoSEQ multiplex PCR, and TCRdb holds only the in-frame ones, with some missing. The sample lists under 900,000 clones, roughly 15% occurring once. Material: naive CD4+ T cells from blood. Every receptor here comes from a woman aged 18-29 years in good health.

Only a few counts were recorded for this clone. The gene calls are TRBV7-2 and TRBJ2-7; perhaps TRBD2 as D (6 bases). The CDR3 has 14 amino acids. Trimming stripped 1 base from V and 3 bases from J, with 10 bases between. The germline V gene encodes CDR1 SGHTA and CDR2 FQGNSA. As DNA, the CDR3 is TGTGCCAGCAGCTTAGTTATCGGGAGCTACGAGCAGTACTTC. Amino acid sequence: CASSLVIGSYEQYF.

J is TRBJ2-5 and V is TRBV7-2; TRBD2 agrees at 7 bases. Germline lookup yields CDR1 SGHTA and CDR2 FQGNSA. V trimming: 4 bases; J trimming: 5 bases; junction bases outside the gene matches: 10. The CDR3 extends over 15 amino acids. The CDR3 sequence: CASSWGGGHGETQYF. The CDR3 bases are TGTGCCAGCAGCTGGGGGGGAGGGCACGGGGAGACCCAGTACTTC. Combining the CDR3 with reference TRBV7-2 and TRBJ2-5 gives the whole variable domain GAGVSQSPSNKVTEKGKDVELRCDPISGHTALYWYRQSLGQGLEFLIYFQGNSAPDKSGLPSDRFSAERTGGSVSTLTIQRTQQEDSAVYLCASSWGGGHGETQYFGPGTRLLVL.

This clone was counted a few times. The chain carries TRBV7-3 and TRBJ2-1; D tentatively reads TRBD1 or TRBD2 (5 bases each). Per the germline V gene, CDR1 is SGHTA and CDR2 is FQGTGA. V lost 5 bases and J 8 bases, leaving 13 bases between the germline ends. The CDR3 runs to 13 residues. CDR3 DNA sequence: TGTGCCAGCAGCAGAACTAGGGGCGATGAGCAGTTCTTC. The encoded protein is CASSRTRGDEQFF.

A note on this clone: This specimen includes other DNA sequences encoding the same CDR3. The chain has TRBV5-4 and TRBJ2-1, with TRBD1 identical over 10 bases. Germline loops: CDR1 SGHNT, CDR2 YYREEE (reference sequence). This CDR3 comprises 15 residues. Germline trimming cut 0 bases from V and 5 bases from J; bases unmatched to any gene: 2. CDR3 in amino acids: CASSLGGTGDNEQFF. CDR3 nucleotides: TGTGCCAGCAGCTTGGGAGGGACAGGGGACAATGAGCAGTTCTTC.

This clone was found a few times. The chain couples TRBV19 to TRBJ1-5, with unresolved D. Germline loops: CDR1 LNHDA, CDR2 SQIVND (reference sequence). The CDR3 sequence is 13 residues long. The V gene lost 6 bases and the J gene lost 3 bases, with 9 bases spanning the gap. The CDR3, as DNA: TGTGCCAGTAGGGACCGACCCAATCAGCCCCAGCATTTT. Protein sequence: CASRDRPNQPQHF.

CDR3 bases: TGCGCCAGCAGCCAAAGCCAAGCGGGATGGGCGAACACCGGGGAGCTGTTTTTT. It encodes CASSQSQAGWANTGELFF. The chain combines TRBV4-3 with TRBJ2-2; 7 positions agree with TRBD2. Germline V CDR1 and CDR2: LGHNA, YSLEER. V lost 2 bases to trimming and J lost 0 bases; unmatched junction nucleotides: 9. The CDR3 has 18 residues.

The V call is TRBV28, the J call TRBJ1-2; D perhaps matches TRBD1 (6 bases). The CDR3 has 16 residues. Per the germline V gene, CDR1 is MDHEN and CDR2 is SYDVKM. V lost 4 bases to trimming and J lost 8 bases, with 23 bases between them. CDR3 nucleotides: TGTGCCAGCAGTTGGGGCCCGGGGGGGCTCGGCTCGGGCTACACCTTC. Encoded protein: CASSWGPGGLGSGYTF.

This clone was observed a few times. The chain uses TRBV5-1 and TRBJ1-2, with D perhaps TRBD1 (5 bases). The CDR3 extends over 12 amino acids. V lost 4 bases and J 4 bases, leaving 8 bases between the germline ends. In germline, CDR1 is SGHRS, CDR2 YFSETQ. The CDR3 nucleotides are TGCGCCAGCAGCACCCAGGGCTATGGCTACACCTTC. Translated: CASSTQGYGYTF. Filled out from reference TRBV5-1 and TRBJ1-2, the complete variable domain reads KAGVTQTPRYLIKTRGQQVTLSCSPISGHRSVSWYQQTPGQGLQFLFEYFSETQRNKGNFPGRFSGRQFSNSRSEMNVSTLELGDSALYLCASSTQGYGYTFGSGTRLTVV.

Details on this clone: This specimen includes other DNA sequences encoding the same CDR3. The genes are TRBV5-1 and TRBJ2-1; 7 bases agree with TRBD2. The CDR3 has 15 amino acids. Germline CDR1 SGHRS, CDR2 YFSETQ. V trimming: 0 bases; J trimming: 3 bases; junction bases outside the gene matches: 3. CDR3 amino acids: CASSLGLADYNEQFF. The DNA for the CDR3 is TGCGCCAGCAGCTTGGGGCTAGCGGACTACAATGAGCAGTTCTTC.

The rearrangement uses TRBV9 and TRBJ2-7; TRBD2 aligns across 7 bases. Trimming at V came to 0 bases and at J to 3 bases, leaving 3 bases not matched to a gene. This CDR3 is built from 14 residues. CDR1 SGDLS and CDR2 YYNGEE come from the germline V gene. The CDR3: CASSVESSGYEQYF. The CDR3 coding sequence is TGTGCCAGCAGCGTAGAATCTAGCGGCTACGAGCAGTACTTC.